This T cell receptor beta chain was profiled in a study of T cell repertoires in cytomegalovirus infection (dated by TCRdb to the late 2010s). In the study overall: The HLA type of each donor mattered for the analysis, because public TCR beta signatures pointed to carriage of CMV infection along with the matching HLA type.

Germline trimming amounts to 2 bases on V and 7 bases on J, with 8 as the count of junction bases outside the gene matches. Taken from cysteine to phenylalanine, the CDR3 has 17 residues. The kept DNA is CDR3 alone, 51 bases in frame from the first base. Based on the germline V gene (reference sequence), the CDR1 and CDR2 sequences are LGHDT and YNNKEL. Instrument used: Illumina HiSeq 1500. Starting from the raw public reads, TCRdb applied fastp trimming at Q25, assembled clones with MiXCR and retained in-frame beta chains. Identical CDR3 protein sequences are pooled into one entry, listed with their most common genes and DNA. This sample gives about 300,000 distinct CDR3 sequences in total; approximately 8.9% of them show up just once. Approximately 2.4% of the sample comes from the top ten. General study outcomes and caveats: In both this cohort and an independent roughly 350-donor cohort, the cumulative frequency of public TCR beta family members distinguished carriers of CMV infection plus the relevant HLA type. In the ex vivo response, HLA-C-restricted CMV-specific TCR beta clonotypes were dominant, and in two of eight donors the single most frequent clonotype came from this HLA-C-restricted group.

Remarks on this clonotype: Its antigen is currently not known. Base quality data are lacking; no much larger clone is found one base away.

Sequenced sample: PBMCs. In this chain, TRBV3-1 is recombined with TRBJ1-4; 12 of the junction bases match TRBD1. The clonotype was recovered from a human donor in good health (CMV status not recorded). Some clones in this sample may be carry-over from other donors' samples. For the CDR3, the sequence is CASSQRDRGRNGEKLFF. The DNA sequence is as follows: TGTGCCAGCAGCCAACGGGACAGGGGGCGAAATGGTGAAAAACTGTTTTTT.